A selection of T cell receptor beta chains follows, all from one sample in a study of blood T cell repertoires in COVID-19. This table comes from immunoSEQ multiplex PCR, and its TCRdb copy is limited to in-frame clones, with some not included. The repertoire holds approximately 210,000 clones, with about 85% as singletons. The sample consisted of peripheral blood. These receptors were collected from a man in his sixties or seventies with acute or convalescent COVID-19. CDR3s include the opening cysteine and the closing phenylalanine or tryptophan.

j_call: TRBJ1-2
v_call: TRBV7-2
cdr3_aa: CASSLSDRFYGYTF

j_call: TRBJ2-7
v_call: TRBV28
cdr3_aa: CASSWGLVGEQYF

j_call: TRBJ2-3
v_call: TRBV3-1/TRBV3-2
cdr3_aa: CASSRQRGLAGNTDTQYF

j_call: TRBJ1-2
v_call: TRBV5-4
cdr3_aa: CASSVQGQDYGYTF

j_call: TRBJ2-4
v_call: TRBV9
cdr3_aa: CASSARPDAPRGNIQYF

j_call: TRBJ2-3
v_call: TRBV5-1
cdr3_aa: CASSPRDRGLTDTQYF

j_call: TRBJ2-7
v_call: TRBV5-6
cdr3_aa: CASSYGSSYEQYF

j_call: TRBJ1-2
v_call: TRBV25-1
cdr3_aa: CASSEWTGGGYTF

j_call: TRBJ2-1
v_call: TRBV30
cdr3_aa: CAFSGTSGRNEQFF

j_call: TRBJ2-3
v_call: TRBV19
cdr3_aa: CASSPDRSSTDTQYF

j_call: TRBJ2-3
v_call: TRBV5-1
cdr3_aa: CASSLEGAGGGDTQYF

j_call: TRBJ1-4
v_call: TRBV10-3
cdr3_aa: CAISFRQGADEKLFF

j_call: TRBJ1-5
v_call: TRBV25-1
cdr3_aa: CASSAPGQGRYSNQPQHF

j_call: TRBJ2-2
v_call: TRBV3-1/TRBV3-2
cdr3_aa: CASSQGGLLCAGELFF

j_call: TRBJ1-1
v_call: TRBV28
cdr3_aa: CASSPPTVNTEAFF

j_call: TRBJ1-1
v_call: TRBV7-9
cdr3_aa: CASSLQGAISEAFF

j_call: TRBJ2-5
v_call: TRBV5-1
cdr3_aa: CASSLVGTEETQYF

j_call: TRBJ2-7
v_call: TRBV5-1
cdr3_aa: CASSLVGSREQYF

j_call: TRBJ2-7
v_call: TRBV18
cdr3_aa: CASSPTSASYEQYF

j_call: TRBJ2-7
v_call: TRBV19
cdr3_aa: CASSTGTNSYEQYF

j_call: TRBJ2-1
v_call: TRBV5-4
cdr3_aa: CASSTGTSGNEFF

j_call: TRBJ2-5
v_call: TRBV7-2
cdr3_aa: CASSLGAVETQYF

j_call: TRBJ1-1
v_call: TRBV12-5
cdr3_aa: CASGLGLSTGDSGTEAFF

j_call: TRBJ1-5
v_call: TRBV6-1
cdr3_aa: CACRGGTTTYSNQPQHF

j_call: TRBJ2-2
v_call: TRBV19
cdr3_aa: CASSNFPRGRTNTGELFF

j_call: TRBJ2-7
v_call: TRBV5-8
cdr3_aa: CASRLWGGPYEQYF

j_call: TRBJ2-2
v_call: TRBV5-6
cdr3_aa: CASSLPGVGELFF

j_call: TRBJ1-2
v_call: TRBV24-1
cdr3_aa: CATSDPDRVGGYTF

j_call: TRBJ1-6
v_call: TRBV5-1
cdr3_aa: CASSGGTDNSPLHF

j_call: TRBJ2-7
v_call: TRBV18
cdr3_aa: CASSPTGTGLPYEQYF

j_call: TRBJ2-1
v_call: TRBV7-6
cdr3_aa: CASSSLPGQGNNEQFF

j_call: TRBJ2-3
v_call: TRBV19
cdr3_aa: CASSKGLARGTDTQYF

j_call: TRBJ1-1
v_call: TRBV30
cdr3_aa: CAWRSDRAAFF

j_call: TRBJ1-5
v_call: TRBV25-1
cdr3_aa: CASSPQGEVGNQPQHF

j_call: TRBJ2-1
v_call: TRBV3-1/TRBV3-2
cdr3_aa: CASSSGTSGYNEQFF

j_call: TRBJ2-2
v_call: TRBV10-3
cdr3_aa: CAIKADREMAGELFF

j_call: TRBJ1-4
v_call: TRBV11-2
cdr3_aa: CASSFTGVATNEKLFF

j_call: TRBJ1-2
v_call: TRBV18
cdr3_aa: CASSPTPSPANYGYTF

j_call: TRBJ2-7
v_call: TRBV28
cdr3_aa: CASKRGTSGILYEQYF

j_call: TRBJ1-1
v_call: TRBV19
cdr3_aa: CASSMGAGQGGVEAFF

j_call: TRBJ1-5
v_call: TRBV19
cdr3_aa: CASSVGVSQPQHF

j_call: TRBJ2-1
v_call: TRBV9
cdr3_aa: CASSVGTSGTDNEQFF

j_call: TRBJ1-1
v_call: TRBV4-2
cdr3_aa: CASSQDTGGLRNTEAFF

j_call: TRBJ2-1
v_call: TRBV14
cdr3_aa: CASSQGHDNEQFF

j_call: TRBJ2-1
v_call: TRBV6-5
cdr3_aa: CASTRTAGYNEQFF

j_call: TRBJ2-1
v_call: TRBV9
cdr3_aa: CASSVTGLEENEQFF